Shown below are 15 T cell receptor beta chains from a single sample sequenced in a study of blood T cell repertoires in COVID-19. Generated by immunoSEQ multiplex PCR, the TCRdb table keeps only in-frame clones and is missing some. There are 150,000 or so clones in the sample; 90% to 95% occur only once, and approximately 2% lies in the top ten. Specimen: peripheral blood. The receptors originated from a woman aged 55-70 years with COVID-19, enrolled during active disease.

This chain connects TRBV4-3 to TRBJ1-3, with 7 bases identical to TRBD1. Germline CDR1 is LGHNA and CDR2 is YSLEER. With 6 bases clipped from V and 0 bases from J, the junction kept 5 bases outside the gene matches. This CDR3 spans 15 amino acids. The CDR3 nucleotides read TGCGCCAGCAGAGCCGACAGGGCCTCTGGAAACACCATATATTTT. Translated, it gives CASRADRASGNTIYF.

The sample holds one count of this clone. The chain uses TRBV4-1 and TRBJ1-2, with TRBD1 as a possible D gene (5 bases). The CDR3 is made up of 14 amino acids. Germline V CDR1 and CDR2: MGHRA, YSYEKL. V was pared by 4 bases and J by 4 bases, with 13 bases between. The chain's CDR3 is CASSRLDGGYGYTF. DNA of the CDR3: TGCGCCAGCAGCCGCCTGGACGGGGGCTATGGCTACACCTTC.

The chain couples TRBV6-5 to TRBJ1-2; D uncertain. The V end was cut by 6 bases, the J end by 0 bases, with 11 bases between. Per the germline V gene, CDR1 is MNHEY and CDR2 is SVGAGI. The CDR3 consists of 14 residues. The CDR3 loop reads CASRNRFSNYGYTF. CDR3 nucleotides: TGTGCCAGCAGGAACAGATTTTCTAACTATGGCTACACCTTC.

J is TRBJ2-1 and V is TRBV27; TRBD1 aligns across 7 bases. The CDR3 runs to 14 residues. The V gene end was trimmed by 3 bases and the J gene end by 7 bases; junction bases not matched to a gene: 6. Germline V gene sequence: CDR1 MNHEY, CDR2 SMNVEV (reference sequence). The CDR3 loop reads CASSFPGQTNEQFF. The CDR3 coding sequence is TGTGCCAGCAGTTTCCCGGGACAGACTAATGAGCAGTTCTTC.

This rearrangement joins TRBV7-6 to TRBJ2-7; 8 bases fit TRBD1. The CDR3 has 16 residues. Losses at the gene ends were 1 base for V and 6 bases for J; bases not matched to a gene: 11. In germline, CDR1 is SGHVS, CDR2 FNYEAQ. The CDR3: CASSLGFTGGLSEQYF. Here the CDR3 DNA reads TGTGCCAGCAGCTTAGGGTTCACAGGGGGGTTGTCCGAGCAGTACTTC.

The V gene is TRBV6-5, the J gene TRBJ1-1; 8 nucleotides match TRBD1. The CDR3 is 14 amino acids. CDR1 is MNHEY, CDR2 SVGAGI, per germline. V was pared by 6 bases and J by 3 bases, with 6 bases of the junction left unmatched. The DNA for the CDR3 is TGTGCCAGCAGCCTGGACAGGGCCGACACTGAAGCTTTCTTT. It encodes CASSLDRADTEAFF.

The chain couples TRBV7-8 to TRBJ2-3; D is possibly TRBD2 (5 bases). Germline lookup yields CDR1 SGHVS and CDR2 FQNEAQ. V was trimmed by 8 bases and J by 7 bases, leaving 13 bases between them. This CDR3 region has 12 residues. Here the CDR3 reads CASGDRENTQYF. The CDR3 nucleotides are TGTGCCAGCGGAGATAGGGAGAATACGCAGTATTTT.

The chain has TRBV9 and TRBJ1-1; 7 bases map to TRBD1. V lost 2 bases and J lost 1; bases outside the gene matches: 5. The germline CDR1 and CDR2 sequences are SGDLS and YYNGEE. The CDR3 length is 15 residues. The CDR3 region has the DNA TGTGCCAGCAGCGTCCCCGGGACAGCGAACACTGAAGCTTTCTTT. Translating gives CASSVPGTANTEAFF.

The CDR3 sequence: CASSPLRDNYEQYF. The CDR3 DNA is TGTGCCAGCTCACCACTCCGGGACAACTACGAGCAGTACTTC. The V and J genes are TRBV18 and TRBJ2-7, with D perhaps TRBD1 (6 bases). Germline loops: CDR1 KGHSH, CDR2 LQKENI. The CDR3 contains 14 residues. V lost 1 base and J lost 3, with 10 bases in between.

CDR3 DNA: TGTGCCAGCAGTTACGGACAGGCGCTTAATCAGCCCCAGCATTTT. Residues: CASSYGQALNQPQHF. V is TRBV6-6 and J is TRBJ1-5; 7 bases line up with TRBD1. The germline V gene has CDR1 MNHNY and CDR2 SVGAGI (reference sequence). The CDR3 loop spans 15 amino acids. The junction had 5 bases not matched to a gene; V was cut back by 2 bases and J by 4 bases.

The V gene is TRBV7-2, the J gene TRBJ1-2; D is possibly TRBD1 (6 bases). CDR3 length equals 15 residues. Germline CDR1 and CDR2: SGHTA and FQGNSA. The V and J ends lost 0 bases and 8 bases respectively, with 16 bases between them. The CDR3 here is CASSLAGQPLSGYTF. CDR3 nucleotide sequence: TGTGCCAGCAGCTTAGCTGGACAGCCTCTATCGGGCTACACCTTC.

V is TRBV6-1 and J is TRBJ2-1; TRBD2 agrees at 9 bases. Per the germline V gene, CDR1 is MNHNS and CDR2 is SASEGT. The CDR3 sequence is 18 residues long. Trimming cost V 4 bases and J 8 bases; bases outside gene matches: 18. CDR3 amino acids: CASSGPAGGKFRIYEQFF. The DNA of the CDR3 is TGTGCCAGCAGTGGTCCTGCGGGGGGGAAATTTCGGATCTATGAGCAGTTCTTC.

The chain uses TRBV30 and TRBJ2-2; 8 bases map to TRBD2. Germline CDR1 reads GTSNPN; CDR2 reads SVGIG (reference sequence). The CDR3 has 15 residues. V lost 4 bases, J lost 7 bases, and 11 bases stayed unmatched. The CDR3 here is CAWNVFGGANGELFF. The CDR3 region has the DNA TGTGCCTGGAATGTATTCGGGGGGGCGAACGGGGAGCTGTTTTTT.

This rearrangement joins TRBV18 to TRBJ1-1, with unresolved D. V was shortened by 0 bases and J by 0 bases, with 8 bases between the two germline ends. The CDR3 loop spans 15 amino acids. Germline CDR1 and CDR2: KGHSH and LQKENI. CDR3 sequence (DNA): TGTGCCAGCTCACCACCGGGAGGTTTGAACACTGAAGCTTTCTTT. Translation gives CASSPPGGLNTEAFF.

This chain joins TRBV19 and TRBJ1-4; D uncertain. Trimming removed 5 bases from V and 8 bases from J, with 9 bases in between. The CDR3 sequence is 12 residues long. The germline V gene has CDR1 LNHDA and CDR2 SQIVND (reference sequence). CDR3 in amino acids: CASSAWREKLFF. CDR3 DNA: TGTGCCAGTAGTGCCTGGAGGGAAAAACTGTTTTTT.